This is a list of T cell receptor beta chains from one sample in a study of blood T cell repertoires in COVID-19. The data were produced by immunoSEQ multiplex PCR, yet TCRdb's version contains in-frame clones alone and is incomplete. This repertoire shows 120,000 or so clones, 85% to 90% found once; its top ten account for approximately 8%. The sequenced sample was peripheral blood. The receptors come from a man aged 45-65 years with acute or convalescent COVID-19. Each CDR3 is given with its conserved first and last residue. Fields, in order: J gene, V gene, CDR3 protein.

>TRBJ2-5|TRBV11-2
CASSFFQEQETQYF
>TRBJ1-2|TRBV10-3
CAISVIQESGGYTF
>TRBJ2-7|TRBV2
CASRGRSSNEQYF
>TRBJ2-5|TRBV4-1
CASSQETSGISSAETQYF
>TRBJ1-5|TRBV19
CASSMSGGVMQPQHF
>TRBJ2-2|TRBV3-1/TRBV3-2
CASSPRGTSDTGELFF
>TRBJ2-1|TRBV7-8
CASRALSGDNEQFF
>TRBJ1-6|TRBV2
CASSSRQGLLNSPLHF
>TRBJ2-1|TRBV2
CASTPWSGGYNEQFF
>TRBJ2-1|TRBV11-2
CASSRDRRPEFF
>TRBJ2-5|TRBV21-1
CASYAGTGGARETQYF
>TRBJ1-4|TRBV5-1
CASSLAVTGGKLFF
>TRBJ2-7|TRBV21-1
CASSKWGWETGGMAYEQYF
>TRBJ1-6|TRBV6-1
CASSDQGRSPLHF
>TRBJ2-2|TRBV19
CASTLDRGTGELFF
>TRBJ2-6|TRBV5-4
CASSLARLAGANVLTF
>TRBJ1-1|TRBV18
CASSKDREAFF
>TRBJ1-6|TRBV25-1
CASSEFGGTNSPLHF
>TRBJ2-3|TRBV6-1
CASSEALAGESTDTQYF
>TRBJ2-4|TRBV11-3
CASSLETSAKNIQYF
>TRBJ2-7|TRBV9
CASSGFPGLAGVRLVQYF
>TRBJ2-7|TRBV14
CASSPVLAGDYEQYF
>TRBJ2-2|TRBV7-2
CASSLYFRELFF
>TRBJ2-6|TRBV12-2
CASRLRTGAGPGANVLTF
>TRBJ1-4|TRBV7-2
CASSFGGTGVEKLFF
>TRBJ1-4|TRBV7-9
CASSQPTGVFEKLFF
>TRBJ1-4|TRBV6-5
CASSYSWEGLYEKLFF
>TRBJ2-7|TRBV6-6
CASSPSGTSGSYEQYF
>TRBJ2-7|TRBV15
CATSITGQGEQYF
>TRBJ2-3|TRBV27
CASSLDWGLGGTDTQYF
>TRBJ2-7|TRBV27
CASSTLAGGSTGQYF
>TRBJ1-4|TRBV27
CASSSRFGTGLEKLFF
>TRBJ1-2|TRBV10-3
CAIRYEGGAGYTF
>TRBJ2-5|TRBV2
CASIGGTGVLGETQYF
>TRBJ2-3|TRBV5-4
CASSDSGSTDTQYF
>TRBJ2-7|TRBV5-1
CASSLIAGGFPSEQYF
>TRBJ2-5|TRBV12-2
CASREGTGVWTQYF
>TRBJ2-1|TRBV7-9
CASSVRSGRNNEQFF
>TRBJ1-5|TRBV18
CASSPETGGLNQPQHF
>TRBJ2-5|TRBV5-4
CASSLATGGRRDQYF
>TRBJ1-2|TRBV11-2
CASSRIGSDREGYTF
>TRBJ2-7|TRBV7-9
CASTTSGTLGEQYF
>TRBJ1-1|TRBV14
CASSQEVGRLSEAFF
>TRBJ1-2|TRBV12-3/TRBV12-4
CASSFKGAHPTF
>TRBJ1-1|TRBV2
CASSEAEGRNTEAFF
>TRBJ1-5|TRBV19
CASSSGNGPTGGRLQPQHF
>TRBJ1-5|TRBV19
CASSSHGGGTGNQPQHF
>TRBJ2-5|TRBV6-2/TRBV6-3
CASSYHGVGQETQYF
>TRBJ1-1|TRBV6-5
CASSPNGQRTPEAFF
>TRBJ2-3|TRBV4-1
CASSQDSSGATDTQYF
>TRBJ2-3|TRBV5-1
CASSLGQGKGDTQYF
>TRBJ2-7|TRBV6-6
CASRRGTQGATYEQYF
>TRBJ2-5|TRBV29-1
CSVGWTGEETQYF
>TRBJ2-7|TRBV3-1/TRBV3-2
CASSQTIAGEQYF
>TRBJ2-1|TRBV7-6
CASSFLRTEYNEQFF
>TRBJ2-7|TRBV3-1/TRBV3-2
CASSHIIAGIYEQYF
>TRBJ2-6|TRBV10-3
CAISIPDRANVLTF
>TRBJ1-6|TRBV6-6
CASSSVGAENSPLHF
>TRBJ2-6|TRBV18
CASSDTLGANVLTF
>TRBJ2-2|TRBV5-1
CASSLGQITGELFF